This is a list of T cell receptor beta chains from one sample in a study of T cell repertoires in cytomegalovirus infection. TCRdb ran MiXCR on the reads and lists one entry per CDR3 protein. The data show about 250,000 distinct CDR3 sequences, 9% to 15% seen once. The sequenced sample consisted of PBMCs. The receptor source for this set is a human donor in good health (CMV status not recorded). Some clones in this sample may be carry-over from other donors' samples. CDR3s include the opening cysteine and the closing phenylalanine or tryptophan.

V: TRBV2
CDR3: CASLLRGGQPQHF

V: TRBV9
CDR3: CASSRGVLSTDTQYF

V: TRBV11-1
CDR3: CASSLYSGGNTEAFF

V: TRBV28
CDR3: CATSGSSYNEQFF

V: TRBV11-3
CDR3: CASSLGQYEQYF

V: TRBV7-2
CDR3: CASSPRPGQGNGEQFF

V: TRBV27
CDR3: CASSSVSPYEQYF

V: TRBV5-4
CDR3: CASSPEGRNEKLFF

V: TRBV6-2/TRBV6-3
CDR3: CASSPTSPWQPGGNEQFF

V: TRBV14
CDR3: CASSQGTGVYEQYF

V: TRBV2
CDR3: CASVQGYGYTF

V: TRBV7-2
CDR3: CASSSQVRTALSQETQYF

V: TRBV29-1
CDR3: CSVKGWDEQFF

V: TRBV27
CDR3: CASSLNPAYGRTEAFF

V: TRBV20-1
CDR3: CSARRRGYSYNSPLHF

V: TRBV19
CDR3: CASSAEYEQYF

V: TRBV6-1
CDR3: CASSPGAYNEQFF

V: TRBV2
CDR3: CAIRLLNEQFF

V: TRBV20-1
CDR3: CSASQGVTEAFF

V: TRBV7-9
CDR3: CASSSLTGLGGYTF

V: TRBV6-5
CDR3: CASSYSQGQAFF

V: TRBV5-4
CDR3: CASSGQGEQFF

V: TRBV6-6
CDR3: CASSFGGTDTEAFF

V: TRBV19
CDR3: CASSINTDNYGYTF

V: TRBV7-2
CDR3: CASSPRATYEQYF

V: TRBV19
CDR3: CASSIDLPRTDRSTDTQYF

V: TRBV28
CDR3: CASRPGTFEGEQYF

V: TRBV6-6
CDR3: CASSYSTGADTEAFF

V: TRBV6-4
CDR3: CASSLEDSSYNEQFF

V: TRBV29-1
CDR3: CSVEVPGTGELFF

V: TRBV4-1
CDR3: CASSQPRETGNTIYF

V: TRBV7-8
CDR3: CASSSLAGGNGELFF

V: TRBV14
CDR3: CASSAGTFYGYTF

V: TRBV12-3/TRBV12-4
CDR3: CASSYHNEQYF

V: TRBV7-2
CDR3: CASSLVEQRGTEAFF

V: TRBV25-1
CDR3: CASPRDRGDEQYF

V: TRBV12-3/TRBV12-4
CDR3: CASTPIADTQYF

V: TRBV6-1
CDR3: CASRPPGGAGYEQYF

V: TRBV6-4
CDR3: CASSPDRLASTDTQYF

V: TRBV7-6
CDR3: CASSPGGGENTQYF

V: TRBV7-2
CDR3: CASSISGLAGHEQYF

V: TRBV19
CDR3: CATGPTGGSETQYF